Below are 20 T cell receptor beta chains sequenced from a single sample in a study of shared clonotypes between healthy human individuals. Profiled with immunoSEQ multiplex PCR; TCRdb holds only in-frame clones, not every one. Altogether roughly 1,500,000 clones are present, 98% being singletons, with the ten largest covering approximately 0.44%. What was sequenced was naive CD4+ T cells sorted from blood. Indicated subset: CD45RA+ positively selected. The receptors originated from a man aged 25-45 years in good health.

The chain is built from TRBV28 and TRBJ2-7, with TRBD1 identical over 9 bases. The CDR3 is made up of 15 amino acids. The germline V gene encodes CDR1 MDHEN and CDR2 SYDVKM. Germline trimming cut 6 bases from V and 2 bases from J; bases unmatched to any gene: 8. The CDR3 DNA is TGTGCCAGCAGAAAACCGGGACAGGGACCCTACGAGCAGTACTTC. The encoded protein is CASRKPGQGPYEQYF.

The chain couples TRBV7-2 to TRBJ1-2; no definite D call. Trimming pared 1 base from V and 4 bases from J, leaving 4 bases between. The germline gives CDR1 SGHTA, CDR2 FQGNSA. CDR3 length: 12 amino acids. The CDR3 sequence: CASSLGSYGYTF. Written as DNA, the CDR3 is TGTGCCAGCAGCTTAGGTAGCTATGGCTACACCTTC.

The J gene is TRBJ1-2, the V gene TRBV6-4; D is possibly TRBD1 (5 bases). V was shortened by 4 bases and J by 2 bases, with 14 bases between the two germline ends. This CDR3 has 15 residues. Germline loops: CDR1 MRHNA, CDR2 SNTAGT. The CDR3 sequence is CASSVDPGGNYGYTF. The DNA for the CDR3 is TGTGCCAGCAGTGTCGACCCCGGGGGAAACTATGGCTACACCTTC.

This sequence joins TRBV19 and TRBJ1-1; a weak D match, TRBD1 (5 bases). Germline V gives CDR1 LNHDA, CDR2 SQIVND (reference sequence). The CDR3 sequence is 13 residues long. V lost 2 bases to trimming and J lost 6 bases, with 10 bases between them. Here the CDR3 DNA reads TGTGCCAGTAGTATACAGGGTGGCGCTGAAGCTTTCTTT. Its translation is CASSIQGGAEAFF.

J is TRBJ2-5 and V is TRBV27, with 9 bases aligning to TRBD1. This CDR3 is 14 amino acids long. Germline CDR1 is MNHEY and CDR2 is SMNVEV (reference sequence). V trimming: 5 bases; J trimming: 4 bases; junction bases outside the gene matches: 5. CDR3 region: CASSIQGARETQYF. The CDR3 coding sequence is TGTGCCAGCAGTATACAGGGGGCTAGAGAGACCCAGTACTTC.

This clone appeared a few times. This rearrangement joins TRBV6-1 to TRBJ2-7, with TRBD2 as a possible D gene (6 bases). CDR3 length: 13 amino acids. The V gene's germline CDR1 is MNHNS and CDR2 SASEGT. Trimming removed 8 bases from V and 4 bases from J, with 15 bases in between. CDR3 protein: CASGLGEEYEQYF. The CDR3 nucleotides read TGTGCCAGCGGCTTGGGGGAGGAATACGAGCAGTACTTC.

As DNA, the CDR3 is TGTGCCAGCAGTCTAGGCCCGACCTACGAGCAGTACTTC. Protein sequence: CASSLGPTYEQYF. The gene calls are TRBV28 and TRBJ2-7, with D unresolved. The V end lost 5 bases, the J end lost 2 bases, and 10 bases lay between the germline ends. The CDR3 has 13 amino acids. The germline gives CDR1 MDHEN, CDR2 SYDVKM.

V is TRBV20-1 and J is TRBJ2-7; possible D gene TRBD2, 6 bases. The germline gives CDR1 DFQATT, CDR2 SNEGSKA (reference sequence). The V gene lost 4 bases and the J gene lost 4 bases, with 8 bases spanning the gap. This CDR3 region has 11 residues. CDR3 amino acids: CSAMGGYEQYF. CDR3 DNA sequence: TGCAGTGCTATGGGGGGTTACGAGCAGTACTTC.

This chain links TRBV6-1 with TRBJ2-1, with D maybe TRBD2 (6 bases). Trimming took 4 bases from V and 9 from J, leaving 19 bases between them. The germline CDR1 and CDR2 sequences are MNHNS and SASEGT. This CDR3 is 15 amino acids long. CDR3 nucleotides: TGTGCCAGCAGTGTATCCGGGACTCTCTGGGGTGAGCAGTTCTTC. It encodes CASSVSGTLWGEQFF.

The chain recombines TRBV6-6 with TRBJ2-1, with D tentatively TRBD2 (5 bases). The germline gives CDR1 MNHNY, CDR2 SVGAGI (reference sequence). CDR3 length: 16 residues. V shed 8 bases and J shed 0 bases, with 17 bases lying between them. The CDR3 nucleotides are TGTGCCAGCGGCGACTATAGCGCCTCCTCCTACAATGAGCAGTTCTTC. Translated, it gives CASGDYSASSYNEQFF.

The chain recombines TRBV28 with TRBJ1-1; no definite D call. Germline assignment: CDR1 MDHEN and CDR2 SYDVKM. Trimming cost V 3 bases and J 6 bases, with 11 bases left between them. The CDR3 loop spans 13 amino acids. CDR3 DNA: TGTGCCAGCAGTTTGCTGGTAGGCTCTGAAGCTTTCTTT. It specifies CASSLLVGSEAFF.

This clone has just one count. The V and J genes are TRBV9 and TRBJ2-3; D gene uncertain. V dropped 0 bases and J dropped 7 bases, with 6 bases sitting between them. Germline V gives CDR1 SGDLS, CDR2 YYNGEE. CDR3 length: 12 amino acids. The chain's CDR3 is CASSVEGYTQYF. The CDR3 region has the DNA TGTGCCAGCAGCGTAGAAGGATATACGCAGTATTTT.

This clone came up once. The chain has TRBV2 and TRBJ1-2; D perhaps matches TRBD1 (5 bases). This CDR3 has 14 amino acids. With 5 bases removed from V and 6 bases from J, the gap between germline ends came to 16 bases. Looked up from germline, CDR1 is SNHLY and CDR2 is FYNNEI. The CDR3 coding sequence is TGTGCCAGCAGTCCTACGGGGACGCTTGATGGCTACACCTTC. It yields the protein CASSPTGTLDGYTF.

The rearrangement joins TRBV19 to TRBJ2-1; 8 bases are a match to TRBD1. CDR3 size: 14 residues. Germline values: CDR1 LNHDA, CDR2 SQIVND (reference sequence). With 2 bases clipped from V and 8 bases from J, the junction kept 5 bases outside the gene matches. The CDR3 spells CASSIRTGMDEQFF. The CDR3 region has the DNA TGTGCCAGTAGTATAAGGACAGGGATGGATGAGCAGTTCTTC.

The gene calls are TRBV9 and TRBJ2-1; D remains ambiguous. The ends were cut back, 4 bases at V and 6 bases at J, with 8 bases in the middle. Germline CDR1 reads SGDLS; CDR2 reads YYNGEE. The CDR3 is 12 residues long. CDR3 amino acids: CASSISFNEQFF. The CDR3 coding sequence is TGTGCCAGCAGCATTAGCTTCAATGAGCAGTTCTTC.

V gene TRBV12-5 combines with J gene TRBJ2-1; D is uncertain. This CDR3 comprises 13 residues. The germline V gene encodes CDR1 LGHNT and CDR2 FRNRAP. Trimming took 5 bases from V and 5 from J, leaving 10 bases between them. The DNA of the CDR3 is TGTGCTAGTGGTCCCTTTTCCGACAATGAGCAGTTCTTC. Its protein product is CASGPFSDNEQFF.

V usage is TRBV6-1 and J usage is TRBJ2-7; 7 bases line up with TRBD2. The CDR3 length is 15 residues. V gave up 2 bases and J gave up 6 bases; unmatched junction bases: 10. Germline values: CDR1 MNHNS, CDR2 SASEGT. The CDR3 region is CASSELPAGFGEQYF. CDR3 nucleotide sequence: TGTGCCAGCAGTGAATTGCCAGCGGGATTCGGCGAGCAGTACTTC.

This clone was observed a single time. CDR3 coding DNA: TGTGCCAGCAGCTTAGGACAGATTACCTACGAGCAGTACTTC. Translated: CASSLGQITYEQYF. The gene calls are TRBV11-2 and TRBJ2-7; D might be TRBD1 (5 bases). Trimming took off 1 base at V and 2 bases at J, with 9 bases between the two ends. The CDR3 runs to 14 residues. The germline gives CDR1 SGHAT, CDR2 FQNNGV. The whole variable domain, remainder taken from reference TRBV11-2 and TRBJ2-7, is EAGVAQSPRYKIIEKRQSVAFWCNPISGHATLYWYQQILGQGPKLLIQFQNNGVVDDSQLPKDRFSAERLKGVDSTLKIQPAKLEDSAVYLCASSLGQITYEQYFGPGTRLTVT.

J is TRBJ1-4 and V is TRBV28; D unclear. The CDR3 totals 14 residues. CDR1 and CDR2 (germline): MDHEN, SYDVKM. The V and J ends lost 6 bases and 2 bases respectively, with 10 bases between them. This chain's CDR3 is CASRSRLTNEKLFF. CDR3 nucleotide sequence: TGTGCCAGCAGGTCTCGGTTGACTAATGAAAAACTGTTTTTT.

V is TRBV28 and J is TRBJ1-1; D remains unclear. Germline V gene sequence: CDR1 MDHEN, CDR2 SYDVKM. This CDR3 is 14 amino acids long. V was shortened by 3 bases and J by 3 bases, with 11 bases between the two germline ends. The CDR3 bases are TGTGCCAGCAGTTTTAGGCCTTTGGACACTGAAGCTTTCTTT. It encodes CASSFRPLDTEAFF.